Reported below is one T cell receptor beta chain. The entry originates in a study of CD8 T cells in Susac syndrome. Germline CDR1 reads MNHEY; CDR2 reads SMNVEV (reference sequence). This CDR3 is built from 14 residues. Trimming stripped 6 bases from V and 10 bases from J, with 16 bases between. Random-hexamer reverse transcription was applied to about 0.5 to 1 ug RNA. Each CDR3 protein gets one entry after TCRdb re-called the immunoSEQ multiplex PCR reads with MiXCR. The data contain about 210,000 distinct CDR3 sequences, 95% of them seen just once; the ten biggest clones take up roughly 0.09%. CD8+ and CD4+ T cells were negatively isolated; TEMRA cells were FACS-enriched.

Sequenced material: CD4+ T cells from PBMCs. This receptor was obtained from a human donor with multiple sclerosis. V and J are TRBV27 and TRBJ1-6; tentatively, D is TRBD1 (6 bases). The CDR3 region has the DNA TGTGCCAGCAGATGGGGGCCCCAAAACTCACCCCTCCACTTT. Encoded protein: CASRWGPQNSPLHF.